This paragraph covers one T cell receptor (beta chain) sequence. Antigen unknown. This entry is derived from a study of T cell responses to AZD1222 COVID-19 vaccine. Study details: Second doses at about 4 or about 12 weeks were pooled. Regarding the study as a whole: Vaccination with two AZD1222 doses was followed by a rise in Spike-specific TCR breadth and depth. Nearly half of spike-specific TCRs reportedly target unmutated variant regions. Only after the peak T cell response were repertoires sampled.

TCRdb's table, derived via immunoSEQ multiplex PCR, lists solely in-frame clones and lacks some. The sample contains 160,000 or so clones, 90% of which appear only once. This receptor was identified in an adult in good health. The starting material was peripheral blood, obtained on day 0 of AZD1222 vaccination.

CDR3 region: CASSLDRASANEQFF. CDR3 nucleotides: TGTGCCAGCAGCTTAGATAGAGCTAGCGCAAATGAGCAGTTCTTC. The chain recombines TRBV11-3 with TRBJ2-1; D perhaps matches TRBD2 (6 bases). From germline, CDR1 is SGHNT and CDR2 YENEEA. Trimming took 0 bases from V and 7 from J, leaving 13 bases between them. This CDR3 has 15 amino acids.